This T cell receptor beta chain was obtained from a study of cytomegalovirus exposure and HLA in healthy donors. Looked up from germline, CDR1 is SGHTS and CDR2 is YDEGEE. V was cut by 4 bases and J by 3 bases, with 12 bases left in between. The CDR3 consists of 14 residues. A remark on this clone: The sample contains more than one DNA sequence encoding this CDR3.

The PCR had 60 Vbeta and 13 Jbeta primers. TCRdb's copy holds only in-frame clones and misses some; the assay was immunoSEQ multiplex PCR. The sample lists tens of thousands of clones; approximately 78% were seen once. Sample: PBMCs. The chain recombines TRBV5-8 with TRBJ2-3; tentative D call: TRBD1 (6 bases). The clonotype comes from a male donor in good health and CMV-seropositive. CDR3: CASSRGQGTDTQYF. CDR3 nucleotide sequence: TGTGCCAGCAGCCGCGGGCAGGGGACAGATACGCAGTATTTT.